The 18 T cell receptor beta chains listed next were all sequenced from one sample in a study of blood T cell repertoires in COVID-19. Sequencing used immunoSEQ multiplex PCR; TCRdb keeps in-frame clones, though not all of them. The sample holds more than 65,000 clones, around 90% seen once. Sequencing was performed on peripheral blood. These receptors all come from a human donor in a cohort sampled during active COVID-19.

V is TRBV4-1 and J is TRBJ1-2; no firm D call. Germline V gene sequence: CDR1 MGHRA, CDR2 YSYEKL. The CDR3 has 14 residues. Trimming left V 0 bases short and J 4 bases short, with 9 bases between. This CDR3 is CASSQELGSYGYTF. The CDR3 bases are TGCGCCAGCAGCCAAGAATTGGGGAGCTATGGCTACACCTTC.

The V call is TRBV28, the J call TRBJ2-7; 7 bases line up with TRBD1. Germline V CDR1 and CDR2: MDHEN, SYDVKM. This CDR3 comprises 14 residues. The J segment lost 5 bases and the V segment lost 11 bases, leaving 15 bases of the junction unmatched. The CDR3 loop reads CAGGTTGTLHEQYF. DNA of the CDR3: TGTGCCGGAGGAACGACAGGGACCCTCCACGAGCAGTACTTC.

This chain uses TRBV5-1 with TRBJ1-1; TRBD1 matches at 10 bases. The germline V gene has CDR1 SGHRS and CDR2 YFSETQ. J lost 5 bases, V lost 3 bases, and 7 bases had no gene match. There are 15 residues in the CDR3. The CDR3 protein is CASSSPGTGVTEAFF. CDR3 nucleotide sequence: TGCGCCAGCAGCTCACCCGGGACAGGGGTGACTGAAGCTTTCTTT.

The chain joins TRBV29-1 to TRBJ1-5; tentatively, D is TRBD1 (5 bases). CDR1 SQVTM and CDR2 ANQGSEA come from the germline V gene. The ends were cut back, 6 bases at V and 5 bases at J, with 26 bases in the middle. The CDR3 is made up of 17 amino acids. For the CDR3, the DNA is TGCAGCGTGGATCCCATTTCCAGGGCTCCCCCCCATCAGCCCCAGCATTTT. This encodes CSVDPISRAPPHQPQHF. Filled out from reference TRBV29-1 and TRBJ1-5, the complete variable domain reads SAVISQKPSRDICQRGTSLTIQCQVDSQVTMMFWYRQQPGQSLTLIATANQGSEATYESGFVIDKFPISRPNLTFSTLTVSNMSPEDSSIYLCSVDPISRAPPHQPQHFGDGTRLSIL.

V usage is TRBV23-1 and J usage is TRBJ1-6, with a weak D call TRBD1 (6 bases). TRBV23-1 is given ORF status, its function remaining uncertain. V dropped 1 base and J dropped 8 bases, with 15 bases sitting between them. The CDR3 is 16 residues long. The DNA for the CDR3 is TGCGCCAGCAGTCAATTAAAGGGCAGGGGCTATTCACCCCTCCACTTT. Its translation: CASSQLKGRGYSPLHF.

This chain connects TRBV11-2 to TRBJ2-7, with a tentative D call TRBD1 (5 bases). V was shortened by 5 bases and J by 3 bases, with 17 bases between the two germline ends. The germline CDR1 and CDR2 sequences are SGHAT and FQNNGV. The CDR3 loop spans 15 amino acids. CDR3 DNA sequence: TGTGCCAGCAGCGCTCGATCAGGGATAGACTACGAGCAGTACTTC. Its protein is CASSARSGIDYEQYF.

This CDR3 reads CASSLEQGTSEAFF. The CDR3 DNA follows: TGTGCCAGCAGCTTGGAGCAGGGAACAAGCGAAGCTTTCTTT. V usage is TRBV5-5 and J usage is TRBJ1-1, with D maybe TRBD1 (5 bases). The V gene's germline CDR1 is SGHKS and CDR2 YYEKEE (reference sequence). The CDR3 covers 14 residues. V lost 0 bases and J 8 bases, leaving 14 bases between the germline ends.

The chain is built from TRBV9 and TRBJ1-1, with a tentative D call TRBD1 (6 bases). The CDR3 is 13 residues long. Germline CDR1 reads SGDLS; CDR2 reads YYNGEE. Trimming left V 2 bases short and J 3 bases short, with 8 bases between. CDR3 residues: CASSVGGHTEAFF. The CDR3 DNA follows: TGTGCCAGCAGCGTCGGGGGGCACACTGAAGCTTTCTTT.

The V call is TRBV5-1, the J call TRBJ1-2; a possible D gene is TRBD1 (6 bases). The CDR3 is 12 residues long. Germline values: CDR1 SGHRS, CDR2 YFSETQ. V was clipped by 3 bases and J by 8 bases, with 11 bases between them. The CDR3 here is CASSSYRAGYTF. Written as DNA, the CDR3 is TGCGCCAGCAGCTCATACAGGGCAGGCTACACCTTC.

V and J are TRBV6-1 and TRBJ2-5; 8 nucleotides match TRBD1. V lost 2 bases and J lost 10; bases outside the gene matches: 6. Germline V gives CDR1 MNHNS, CDR2 SASEGT. The CDR3 is made up of 13 amino acids. This CDR3 reads CASSERTGRGQYF. CDR3 coding DNA: TGTGCCAGCAGTGAAAGGACAGGGCGAGGCCAGTACTTC.

The chain combines TRBV9 with TRBJ2-7; 12 nucleotides agree with TRBD1. The CDR3 has 16 residues. Germline values: CDR1 SGDLS, CDR2 YYNGEE. The V segment lost 4 bases and the J segment 7 bases; nucleotides outside the gene matches: 12. The CDR3 protein is CASSHFEGQGAGEQYF. In nucleotides, the CDR3 is TGTGCCAGCAGCCACTTCGAGGGACAGGGGGCAGGAGAGCAGTACTTC.

This clone has a handful of counts. The chain carries TRBV4-1 and TRBJ1-1, with no clear D. The CDR3 runs to 15 residues. Germline lookup yields CDR1 MGHRA and CDR2 YSYEKL. The V and J ends lost 0 bases and 3 bases respectively, with 11 bases between them. In DNA, the CDR3 is TGCGCCAGCAGCCAAGATCTCTCTAGGTACACTGAAGCTTTCTTT. It codes for CASSQDLSRYTEAFF.

This clone was counted only a few times. The chain recombines TRBV6-4 with TRBJ1-2; unclear D gene. The V end lost 0 bases, the J end lost 4 bases, and 9 bases lay between the germline ends. The germline CDR1 and CDR2 sequences are MRHNA and SNTAGT. The CDR3 is 14 residues long. CDR3 region: CASSDSRRGYGYTF. The DNA of the CDR3 is TGTGCCAGCAGTGACTCGAGAAGAGGCTATGGCTACACCTTC.

The rearrangement uses TRBV7-8 and TRBJ1-2, with 8 positions matching TRBD1. The CDR3 consists of 18 residues. The J segment lost 8 bases and the V segment lost 0 bases, leaving 17 bases of the junction unmatched. In germline, CDR1 is SGHVS, CDR2 FQNEAQ. Here the CDR3 reads CASSLANRGTGQEEGYTF. In nucleotides, the CDR3 is TGTGCCAGCAGCTTAGCGAACAGGGGGACAGGTCAGGAGGAGGGCTACACCTTC. The variable domain in full, completed from reference TRBV7-8 and TRBJ1-2, reads GAGVSQSPRYKVAKRGQDVALRCDPISGHVSLFWYQQALGQGPEFLTYFQNEAQLDKSGLPSDRFFAERPEGSVSTLKIQRTQQEDSAVYLCASSLANRGTGQEEGYTFGSGTRLTVV.

The count of this clone is one. V and J are TRBV7-2 and TRBJ1-1; D unresolved. The CDR3 covers 14 residues. Trimming shortened V by 4 bases and J by 2 bases, and 11 bases separated the two germline ends. Germline V gene sequence: CDR1 SGHTA, CDR2 FQGNSA. CDR3 DNA sequence: TGTGCCAGCAGCTCTTTCGGGATTAACACTGAAGCTTTCTTT. Translation: CASSSFGINTEAFF.

The V and J genes are TRBV2 and TRBJ1-1; no reliable D call. The V gene's germline CDR1 is SNHLY and CDR2 FYNNEI. CDR3 length equals 12 residues. Trimming left V 7 bases short and J 5 bases short, with 11 bases between. Here the CDR3 DNA reads TGTGCCAGCACCGCGAGGGAGACTGAAGCTTTCTTT. Translating gives CASTARETEAFF.

Remarks on this clone: Other DNA variants within this sample encode the same CDR3. V and J are TRBV12-3 or TRBV12-4 and TRBJ2-7; D gene unclear. V shed 6 bases and J shed 0 bases, with 6 bases lying between them. This CDR3 contains 12 residues. The CDR3 here is CASSPSSYEQYF. The CDR3 region has the DNA TGTGCCAGCAGCCCGAGCTCCTACGAGCAGTACTTC.

The CDR3: CASSLETGLNGYTF. The DNA for the CDR3 is TGCGCCAGCAGCTTGGAGACAGGGTTGAATGGCTACACCTTC. The V call is TRBV5-1, the J call TRBJ1-2; 7 bases are a match to TRBD1. The ends lost 0 bases at V and 6 bases at J; junction bases unmatched: 5. Germline V CDR1 and CDR2: SGHRS, YFSETQ. This CDR3 has 14 amino acids.